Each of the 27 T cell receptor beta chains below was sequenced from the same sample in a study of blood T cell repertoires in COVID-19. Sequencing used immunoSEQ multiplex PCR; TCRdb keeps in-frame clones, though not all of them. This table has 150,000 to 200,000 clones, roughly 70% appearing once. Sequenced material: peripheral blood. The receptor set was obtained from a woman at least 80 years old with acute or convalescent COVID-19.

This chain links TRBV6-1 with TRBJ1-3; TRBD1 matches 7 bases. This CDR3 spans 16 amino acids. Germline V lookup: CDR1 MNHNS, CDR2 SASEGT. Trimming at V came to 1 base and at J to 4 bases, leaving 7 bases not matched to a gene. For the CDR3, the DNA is TGTGCCAGCAGTGAAGTAAGACAGGGAATCGGAAACACCATATATTTT. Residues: CASSEVRQGIGNTIYF.

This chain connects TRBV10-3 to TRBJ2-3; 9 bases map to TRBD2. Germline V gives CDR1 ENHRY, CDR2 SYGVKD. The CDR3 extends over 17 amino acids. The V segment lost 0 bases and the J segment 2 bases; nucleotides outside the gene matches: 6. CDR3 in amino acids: CAISESRSGGTTDTQYF. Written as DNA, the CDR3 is TGTGCCATCAGTGAGTCACGGAGCGGGGGGACCACAGATACGCAGTATTTT.

In DNA form, the CDR3 reads TGCGCCAGCAGCCAACCTCGGATGCTAGCGGCAAAGCAGTTCTTC. Translation gives CASSQPRMLAAKQFF. This chain uses TRBV4-1 with TRBJ2-1; 7 nucleotides align to TRBD2. Germline CDR1 is MGHRA and CDR2 is YSYEKL. The CDR3 length is 15 residues. V dropped 2 bases and J dropped 11; count of bases not matched to a gene: 12.

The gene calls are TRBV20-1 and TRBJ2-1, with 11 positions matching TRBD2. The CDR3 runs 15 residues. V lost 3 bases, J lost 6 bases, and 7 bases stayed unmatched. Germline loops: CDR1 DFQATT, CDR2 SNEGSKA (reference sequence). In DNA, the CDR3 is TGCAGTGCTAGTCGGCTAGCGGGAGGTCGCAATGAGCAGTTCTTC. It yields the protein CSASRLAGGRNEQFF.

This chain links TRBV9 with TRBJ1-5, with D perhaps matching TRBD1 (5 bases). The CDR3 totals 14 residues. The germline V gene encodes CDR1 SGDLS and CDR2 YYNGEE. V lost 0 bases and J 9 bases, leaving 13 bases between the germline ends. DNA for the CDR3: TGTGCCAGCAGCGTAGCCCCGGGGGTAGGGCCCCAGCATTTT. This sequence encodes CASSVAPGVGPQHF.

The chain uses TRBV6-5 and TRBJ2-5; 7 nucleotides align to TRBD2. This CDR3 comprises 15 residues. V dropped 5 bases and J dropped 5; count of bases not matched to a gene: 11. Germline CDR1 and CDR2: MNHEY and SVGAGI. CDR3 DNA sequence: TGTGCCAGCAGTAACTTATTGACTAGCCGGGAGACCCAGTACTTC. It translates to CASSNLLTSRETQYF.

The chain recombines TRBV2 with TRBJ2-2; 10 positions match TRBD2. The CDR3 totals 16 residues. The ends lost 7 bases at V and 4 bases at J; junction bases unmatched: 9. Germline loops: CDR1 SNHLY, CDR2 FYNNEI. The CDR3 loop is CASTETSGTFTGELFF. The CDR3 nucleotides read TGTGCCAGCACGGAAACTAGCGGGACCTTCACCGGGGAGCTGTTTTTT. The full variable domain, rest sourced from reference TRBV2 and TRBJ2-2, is EPEVTQTPSHQVTQMGQEVILRCVPISNHLYFYWYRQILGQKVEFLVSFYNNEISEKSEIFDDQFSVERPDGSNFTLKIRSTKLEDSAMYFCASTETSGTFTGELFFGEGSRLTVL.

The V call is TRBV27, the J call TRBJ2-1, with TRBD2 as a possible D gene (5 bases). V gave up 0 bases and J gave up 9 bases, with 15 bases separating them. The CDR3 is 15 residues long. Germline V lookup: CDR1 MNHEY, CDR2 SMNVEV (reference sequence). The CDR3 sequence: CASSLSPALAPEQFF. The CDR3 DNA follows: TGTGCCAGCAGTTTATCCCCGGCTCTAGCCCCTGAGCAGTTCTTC.

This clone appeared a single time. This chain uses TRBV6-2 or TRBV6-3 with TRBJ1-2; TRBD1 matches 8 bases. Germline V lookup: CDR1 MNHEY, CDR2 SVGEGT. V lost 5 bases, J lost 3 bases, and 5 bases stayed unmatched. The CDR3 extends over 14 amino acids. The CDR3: CASSQVRGHYGYTF. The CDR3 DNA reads TGTGCCAGCAGTCAGGTCAGGGGGCACTATGGCTACACCTTC.

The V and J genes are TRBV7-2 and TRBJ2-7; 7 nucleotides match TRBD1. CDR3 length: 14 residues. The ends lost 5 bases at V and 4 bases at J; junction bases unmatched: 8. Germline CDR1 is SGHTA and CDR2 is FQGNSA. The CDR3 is CASSPITGEYEQYF. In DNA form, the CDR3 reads TGTGCCAGCAGCCCAATAACAGGGGAATACGAGCAGTACTTC.

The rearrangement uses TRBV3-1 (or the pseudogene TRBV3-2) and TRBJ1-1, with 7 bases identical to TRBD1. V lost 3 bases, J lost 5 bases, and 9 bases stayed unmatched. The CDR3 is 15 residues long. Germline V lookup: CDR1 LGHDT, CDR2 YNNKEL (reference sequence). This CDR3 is CASSHTQGMGTEAFF. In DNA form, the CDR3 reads TGTGCCAGCAGCCATACACAGGGGATGGGGACTGAAGCTTTCTTT.

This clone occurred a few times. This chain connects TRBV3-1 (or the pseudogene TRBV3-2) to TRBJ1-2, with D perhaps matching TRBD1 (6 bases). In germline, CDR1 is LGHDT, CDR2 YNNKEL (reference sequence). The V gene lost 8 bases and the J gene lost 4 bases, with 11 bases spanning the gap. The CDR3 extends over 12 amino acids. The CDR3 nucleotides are TGTGCCAGCCAGGACAGAGTCTATGGCTACACCTTC. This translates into CASQDRVYGYTF.

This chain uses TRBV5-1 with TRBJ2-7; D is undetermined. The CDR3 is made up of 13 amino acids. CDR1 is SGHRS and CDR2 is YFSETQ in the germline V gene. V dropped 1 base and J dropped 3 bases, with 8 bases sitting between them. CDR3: CASSLSGNYEQYF. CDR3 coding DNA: TGCGCCAGCAGCTTGTCAGGAAACTACGAGCAGTACTTC.

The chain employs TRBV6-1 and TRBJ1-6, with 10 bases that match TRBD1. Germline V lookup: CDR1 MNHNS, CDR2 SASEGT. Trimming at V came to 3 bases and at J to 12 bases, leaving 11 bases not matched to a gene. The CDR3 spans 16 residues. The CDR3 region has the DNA TGTGCCAGCAGTGATTTCCCCGGGACAGGGGAATTACCCCTCCACTTT. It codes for CASSDFPGTGELPLHF.

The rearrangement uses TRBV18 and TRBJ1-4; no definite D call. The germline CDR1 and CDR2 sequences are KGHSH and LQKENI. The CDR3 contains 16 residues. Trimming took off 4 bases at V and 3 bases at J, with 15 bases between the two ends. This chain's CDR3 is CASSLSTPSSNEKLFF. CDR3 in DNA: TGTGCCAGCTCACTATCCACCCCGAGTTCTAATGAAAAACTGTTTTTT.

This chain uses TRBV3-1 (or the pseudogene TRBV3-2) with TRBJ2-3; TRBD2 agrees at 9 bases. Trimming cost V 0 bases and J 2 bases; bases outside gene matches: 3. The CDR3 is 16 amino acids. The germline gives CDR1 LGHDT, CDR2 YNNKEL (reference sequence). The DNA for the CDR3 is TGTGCCAGCAGCCAAGATCCTAGCGGGAACACAGATACGCAGTATTTT. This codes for CASSQDPSGNTDTQYF.

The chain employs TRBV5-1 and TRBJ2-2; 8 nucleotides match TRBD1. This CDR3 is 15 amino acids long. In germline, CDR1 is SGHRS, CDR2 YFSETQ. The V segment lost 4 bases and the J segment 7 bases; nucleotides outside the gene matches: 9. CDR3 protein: CASSGSGGASGELFF. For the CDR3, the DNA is TGCGCCAGCAGCGGATCAGGGGGCGCAAGCGGGGAGCTGTTTTTT.

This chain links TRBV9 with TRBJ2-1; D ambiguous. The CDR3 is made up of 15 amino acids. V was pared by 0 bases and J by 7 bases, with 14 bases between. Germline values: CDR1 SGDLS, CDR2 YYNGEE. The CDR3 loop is CASSVASRKTNEQFF. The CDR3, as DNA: TGTGCCAGCAGCGTAGCGTCTAGAAAAACGAATGAGCAGTTCTTC. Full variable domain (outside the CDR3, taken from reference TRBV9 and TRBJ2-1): DSGVTQTPKHLITATGQRVTLRCSPRSGDLSVYWYQQSLDQGLQFLIQYYNGEERAKGNILERFSAQQFPDLHSELNLSSLELGDSALYFCASSVASRKTNEQFFGPGTRLTVL.

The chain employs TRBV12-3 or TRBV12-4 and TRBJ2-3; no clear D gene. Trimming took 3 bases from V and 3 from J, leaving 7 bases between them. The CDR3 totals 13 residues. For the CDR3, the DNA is TGTGCCAGCAGTTTGACTGGGACAGATACGCAGTATTTT. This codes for CASSLTGTDTQYF.

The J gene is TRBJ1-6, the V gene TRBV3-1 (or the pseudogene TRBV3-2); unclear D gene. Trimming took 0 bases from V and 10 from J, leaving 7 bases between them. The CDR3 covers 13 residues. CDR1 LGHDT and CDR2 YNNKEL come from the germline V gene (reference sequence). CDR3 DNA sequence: TGTGCCAGCAGCCAAGATATCGGGTCACCCCTCCACTTT. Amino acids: CASSQDIGSPLHF.

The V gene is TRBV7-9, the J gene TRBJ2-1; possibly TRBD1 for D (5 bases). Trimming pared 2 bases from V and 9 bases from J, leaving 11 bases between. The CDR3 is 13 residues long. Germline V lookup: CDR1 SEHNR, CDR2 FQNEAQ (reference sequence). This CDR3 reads CASSLQGIGEQFF. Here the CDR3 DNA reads TGTGCCAGCAGCTTACAGGGAATCGGTGAGCAGTTCTTC.

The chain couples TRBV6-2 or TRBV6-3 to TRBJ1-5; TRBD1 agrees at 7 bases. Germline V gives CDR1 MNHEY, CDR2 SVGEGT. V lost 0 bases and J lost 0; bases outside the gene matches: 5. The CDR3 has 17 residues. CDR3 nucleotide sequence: TGTGCCAGCAGTTACTCTCGGGACAGCTATAGCAATCAGCCCCAGCATTTT. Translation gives CASSYSRDSYSNQPQHF.

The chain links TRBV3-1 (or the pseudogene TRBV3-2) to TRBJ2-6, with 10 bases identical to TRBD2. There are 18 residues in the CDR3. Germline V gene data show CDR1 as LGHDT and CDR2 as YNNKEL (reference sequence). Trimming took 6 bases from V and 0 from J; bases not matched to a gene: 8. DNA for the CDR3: TGTGCCAGCAGGATAGCGGGAGGCACTAACTCTGGGGCCAACGTCCTGACTTTC. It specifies CASRIAGGTNSGANVLTF.

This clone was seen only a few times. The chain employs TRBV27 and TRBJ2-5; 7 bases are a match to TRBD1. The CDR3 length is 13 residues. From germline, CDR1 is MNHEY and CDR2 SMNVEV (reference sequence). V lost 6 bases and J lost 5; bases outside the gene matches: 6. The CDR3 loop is CASRLTGMETQYF. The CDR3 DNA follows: TGTGCCAGCAGGCTGACAGGGATGGAGACCCAGTACTTC.

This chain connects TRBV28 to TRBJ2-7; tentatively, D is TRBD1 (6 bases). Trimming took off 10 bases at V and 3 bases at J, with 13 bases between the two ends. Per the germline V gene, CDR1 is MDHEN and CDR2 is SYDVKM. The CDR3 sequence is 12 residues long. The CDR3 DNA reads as TGTGCCACTTTCGGGACATACTACGAGCAGTACTTC. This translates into CATFGTYYEQYF.

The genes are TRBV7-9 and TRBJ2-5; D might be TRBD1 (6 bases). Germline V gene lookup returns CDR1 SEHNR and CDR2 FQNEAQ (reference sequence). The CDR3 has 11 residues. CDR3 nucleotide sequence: TGTGCAACCGGGCAGGGGGAGACCCAGTACTTC. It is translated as CATGQGETQYF.

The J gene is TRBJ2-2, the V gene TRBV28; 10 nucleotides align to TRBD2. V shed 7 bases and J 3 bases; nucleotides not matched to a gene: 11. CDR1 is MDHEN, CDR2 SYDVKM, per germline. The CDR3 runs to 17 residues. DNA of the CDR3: TGTGCCAGCAAGAGCGGGAGGGCCGGTTTTTACACCGGGGAGCTGTTTTTT. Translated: CASKSGRAGFYTGELFF.